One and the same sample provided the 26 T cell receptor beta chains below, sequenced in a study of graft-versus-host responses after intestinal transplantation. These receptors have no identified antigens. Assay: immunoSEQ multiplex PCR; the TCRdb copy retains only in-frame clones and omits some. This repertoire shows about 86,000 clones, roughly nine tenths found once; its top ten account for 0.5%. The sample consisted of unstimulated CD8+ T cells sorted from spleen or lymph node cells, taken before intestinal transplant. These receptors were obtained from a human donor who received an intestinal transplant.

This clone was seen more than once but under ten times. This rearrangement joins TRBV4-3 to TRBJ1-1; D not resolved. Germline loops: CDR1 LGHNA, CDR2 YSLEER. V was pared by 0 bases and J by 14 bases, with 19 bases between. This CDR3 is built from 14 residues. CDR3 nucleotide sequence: TGCGCCAGCAGCCAAGATCTGGGAGACACCCGTCCCTTCTTT. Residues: CASSQDLGDTRPFF.

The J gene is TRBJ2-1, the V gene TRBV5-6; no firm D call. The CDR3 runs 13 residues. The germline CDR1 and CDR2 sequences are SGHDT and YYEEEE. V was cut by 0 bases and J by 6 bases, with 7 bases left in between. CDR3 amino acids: CASSLDASNEQFF. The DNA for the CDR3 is TGTGCCAGCAGCTTGGACGCTAGCAATGAGCAGTTCTTC. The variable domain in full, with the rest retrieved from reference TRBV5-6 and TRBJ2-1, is DAGVTQSPTHLIKTRGQQVTLRCSPKSGHDTVSWYQQALGQGPQFIFQYYEEEERQRGNFPDRFSGHQFPNYSSELNVNALLLGDSALYLCASSLDASNEQFFGPGTRLTVL.

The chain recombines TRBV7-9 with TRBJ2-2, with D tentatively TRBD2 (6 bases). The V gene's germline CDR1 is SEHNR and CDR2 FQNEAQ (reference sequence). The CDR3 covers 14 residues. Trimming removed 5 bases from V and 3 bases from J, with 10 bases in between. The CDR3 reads CASSEWGDTGELFF. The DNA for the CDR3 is TGTGCCAGCAGCGAGTGGGGGGACACCGGGGAGCTGTTTTTT.

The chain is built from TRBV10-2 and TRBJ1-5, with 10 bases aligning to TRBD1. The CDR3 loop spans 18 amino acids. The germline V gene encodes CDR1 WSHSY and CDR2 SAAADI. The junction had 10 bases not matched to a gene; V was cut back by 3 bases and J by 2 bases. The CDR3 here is CASSDFSGTGDGNQPQHF. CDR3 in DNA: TGCGCCAGCAGTGATTTCTCCGGGACAGGGGACGGCAATCAGCCCCAGCATTTT.

The CDR3 DNA reads TGTGCCTGGAGTAAAAGACAGGGGGCGAGAAACAATGAGCAGTTCTTC. Its translation: CAWSKRQGARNNEQFF. The genes are TRBV30 and TRBJ2-1; 10 bases agree with TRBD1. The trim removed 2 bases at V and 5 bases at J, leaving 9 bases unmatched. The CDR3 loop spans 16 amino acids. Germline CDR1 GTSNPN, CDR2 SVGIG (reference sequence).

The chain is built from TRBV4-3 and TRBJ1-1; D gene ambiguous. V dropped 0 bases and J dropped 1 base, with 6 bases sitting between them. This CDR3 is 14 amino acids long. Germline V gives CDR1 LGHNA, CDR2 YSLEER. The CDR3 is CASSQDRSNTEAFF. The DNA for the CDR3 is TGCGCCAGCAGCCAAGATAGATCGAACACTGAAGCTTTCTTT.

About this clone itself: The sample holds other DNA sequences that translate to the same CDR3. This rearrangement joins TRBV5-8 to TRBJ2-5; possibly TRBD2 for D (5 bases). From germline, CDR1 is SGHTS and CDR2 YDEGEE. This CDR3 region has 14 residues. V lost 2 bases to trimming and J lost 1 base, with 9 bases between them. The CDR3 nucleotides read TGTGCCAGCAGCTTCGGACTGCTCCAAGAGACCCAGTACTTC. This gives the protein CASSFGLLQETQYF.

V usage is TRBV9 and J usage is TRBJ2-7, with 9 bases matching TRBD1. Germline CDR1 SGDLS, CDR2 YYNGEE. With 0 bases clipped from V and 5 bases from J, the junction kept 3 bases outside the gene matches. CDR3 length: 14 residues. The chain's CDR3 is CASSVGGQGNEQYF. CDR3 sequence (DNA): TGTGCCAGCAGCGTAGGAGGACAGGGGAACGAGCAGTACTTC.

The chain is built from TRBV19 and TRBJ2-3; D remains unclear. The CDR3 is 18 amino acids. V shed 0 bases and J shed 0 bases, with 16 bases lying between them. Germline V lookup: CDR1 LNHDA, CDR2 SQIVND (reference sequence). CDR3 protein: CASSIDPNDLTSTDTQYF. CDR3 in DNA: TGTGCCAGTAGTATAGACCCCAACGACTTAACTAGCACAGATACGCAGTATTTT.

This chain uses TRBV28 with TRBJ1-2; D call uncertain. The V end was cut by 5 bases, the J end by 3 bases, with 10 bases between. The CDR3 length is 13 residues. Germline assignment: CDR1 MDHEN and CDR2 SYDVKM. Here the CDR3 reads CASSLTGYYGYTF. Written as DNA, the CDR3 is TGTGCCAGCAGTCTGACGGGGTACTATGGCTACACCTTC.

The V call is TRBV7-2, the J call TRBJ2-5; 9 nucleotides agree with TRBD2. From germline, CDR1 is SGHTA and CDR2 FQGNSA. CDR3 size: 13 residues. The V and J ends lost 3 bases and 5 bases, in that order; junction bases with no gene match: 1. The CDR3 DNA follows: TGTGCCAGCAGCTTGCGGGGGGGGGAGACCCAGTACTTC. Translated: CASSLRGGETQYF.

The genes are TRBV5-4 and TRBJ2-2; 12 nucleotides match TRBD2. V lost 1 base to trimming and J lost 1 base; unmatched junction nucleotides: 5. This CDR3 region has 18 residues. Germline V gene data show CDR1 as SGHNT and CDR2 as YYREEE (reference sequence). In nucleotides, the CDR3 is TGTGCCAGCAGCTTGTGGCTAGCGGGAGGGCGGAACACCGGGGAGCTGTTTTTT. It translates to CASSLWLAGGRNTGELFF.

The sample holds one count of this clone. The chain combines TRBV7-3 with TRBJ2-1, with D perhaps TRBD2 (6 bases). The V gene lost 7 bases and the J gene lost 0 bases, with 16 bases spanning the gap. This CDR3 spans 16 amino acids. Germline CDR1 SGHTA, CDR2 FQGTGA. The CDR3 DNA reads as TGTGCCAGCAATCCTCACGGGGGAAGCTCCTACAATGAGCAGTTCTTC. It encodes CASNPHGGSSYNEQFF.

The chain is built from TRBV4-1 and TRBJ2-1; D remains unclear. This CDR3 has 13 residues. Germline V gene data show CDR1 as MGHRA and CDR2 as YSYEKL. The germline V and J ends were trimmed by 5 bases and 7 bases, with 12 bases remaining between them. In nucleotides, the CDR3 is TGCGCCAGCAGCTCCTACCTCCCGAATGAGCAGTTCTTC. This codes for CASSSYLPNEQFF.

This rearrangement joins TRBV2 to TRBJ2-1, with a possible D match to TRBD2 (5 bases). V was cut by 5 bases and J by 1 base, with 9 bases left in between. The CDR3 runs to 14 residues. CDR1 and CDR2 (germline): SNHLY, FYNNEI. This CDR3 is CASSSRESYNEQFF. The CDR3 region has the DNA TGTGCCAGCAGTAGTAGGGAGTCCTACAATGAGCAGTTCTTC. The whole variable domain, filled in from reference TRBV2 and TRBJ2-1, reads EPEVTQTPSHQVTQMGQEVILRCVPISNHLYFYWYRQILGQKVEFLVSFYNNEISEKSEIFDDQFSVERPDGSNFTLKIRSTKLEDSAMYFCASSSRESYNEQFFGPGTRLTVL.

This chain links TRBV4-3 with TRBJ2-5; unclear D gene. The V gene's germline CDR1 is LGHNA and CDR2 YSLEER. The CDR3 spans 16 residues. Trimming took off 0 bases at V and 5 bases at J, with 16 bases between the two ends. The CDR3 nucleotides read TGCGCCAGCAGCCAAGATCGGTCTTTATCCGGGGAGACCCAGTACTTC. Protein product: CASSQDRSLSGETQYF.

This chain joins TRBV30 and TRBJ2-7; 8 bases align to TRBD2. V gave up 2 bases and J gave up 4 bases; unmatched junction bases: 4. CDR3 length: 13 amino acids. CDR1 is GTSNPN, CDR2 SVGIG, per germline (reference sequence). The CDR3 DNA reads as TGTGCCTGGAGTCCCCGGGGGGGGTACGAGCAGTACTTC. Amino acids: CAWSPRGGYEQYF.

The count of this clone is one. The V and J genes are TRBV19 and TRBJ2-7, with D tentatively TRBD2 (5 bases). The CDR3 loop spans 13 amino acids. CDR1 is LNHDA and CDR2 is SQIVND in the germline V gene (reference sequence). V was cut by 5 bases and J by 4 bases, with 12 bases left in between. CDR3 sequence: CASSPTGWYEQYF. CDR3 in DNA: TGTGCCAGTAGTCCTACGGGGTGGTACGAGCAGTACTTC. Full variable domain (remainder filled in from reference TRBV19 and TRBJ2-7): DGGITQSPKYLFRKEGQNVTLSCEQNLNHDAMYWYRQDPGQGLRLIYYSQIVNDFQKGDIAEGYSVSREKKESFPLTVTSAQKNPTAFYLCASSPTGWYEQYFGPGTRLTVT.

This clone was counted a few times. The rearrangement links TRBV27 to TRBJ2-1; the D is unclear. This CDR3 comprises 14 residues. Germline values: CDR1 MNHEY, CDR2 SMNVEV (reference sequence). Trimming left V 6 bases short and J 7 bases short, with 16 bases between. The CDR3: CASSADLTGNEQFF. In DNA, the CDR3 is TGTGCCAGCAGCGCGGATCTAACGGGTAATGAGCAGTTCTTC.

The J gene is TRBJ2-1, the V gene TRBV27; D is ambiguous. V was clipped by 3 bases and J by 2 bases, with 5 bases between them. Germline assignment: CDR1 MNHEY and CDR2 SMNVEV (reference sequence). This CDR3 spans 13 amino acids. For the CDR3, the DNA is TGTGCCAGCAGTTTTTCAACCTACAATGAGCAGTTCTTC. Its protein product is CASSFSTYNEQFF.

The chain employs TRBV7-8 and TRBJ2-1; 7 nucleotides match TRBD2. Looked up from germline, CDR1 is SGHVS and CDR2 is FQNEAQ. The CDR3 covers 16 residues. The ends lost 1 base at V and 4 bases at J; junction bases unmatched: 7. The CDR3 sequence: CASSLEWASGYNEQFF. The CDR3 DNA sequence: TGTGCCAGCAGCTTAGAATGGGCTAGCGGATACAATGAGCAGTTCTTC.

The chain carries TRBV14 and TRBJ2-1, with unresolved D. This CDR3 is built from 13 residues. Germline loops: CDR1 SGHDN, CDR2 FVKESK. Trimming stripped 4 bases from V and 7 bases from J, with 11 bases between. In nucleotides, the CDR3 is TGTGCCAGCAGCCGGTACCTCGGGAATGAGCAGTTCTTC. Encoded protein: CASSRYLGNEQFF.

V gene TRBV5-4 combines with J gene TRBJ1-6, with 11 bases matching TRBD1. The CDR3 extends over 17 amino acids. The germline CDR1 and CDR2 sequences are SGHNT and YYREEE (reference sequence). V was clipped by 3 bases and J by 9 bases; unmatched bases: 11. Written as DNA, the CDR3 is TGTGCCAGCAGCTCCAGAACTTGGACAGGGGGCAGTTCACCCCTCCACTTT. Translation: CASSSRTWTGGSSPLHF.

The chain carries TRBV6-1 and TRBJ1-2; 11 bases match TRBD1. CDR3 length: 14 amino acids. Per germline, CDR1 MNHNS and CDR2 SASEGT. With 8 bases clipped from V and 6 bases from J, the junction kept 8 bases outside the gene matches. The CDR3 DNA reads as TGTGCCAGCGACCGGGACAGGGGGGAGGATGGCTACACCTTC. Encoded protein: CASDRDRGEDGYTF.

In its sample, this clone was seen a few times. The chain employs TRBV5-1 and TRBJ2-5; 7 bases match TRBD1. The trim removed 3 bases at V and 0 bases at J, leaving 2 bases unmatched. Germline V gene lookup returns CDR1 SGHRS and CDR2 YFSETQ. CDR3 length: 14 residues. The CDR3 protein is CASSSDRYQETQYF. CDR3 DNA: TGCGCCAGCAGCTCGGACAGGTACCAAGAGACCCAGTACTTC.

In DNA form, the CDR3 reads TGTGCCAGCAGTCGCACTTCCTCGAACACTGAAGCTTTCTTT. The encoded protein is CASSRTSSNTEAFF. The rearrangement uses TRBV5-6 and TRBJ1-1; no firm D call. This CDR3 is 14 amino acids long. Germline lookup yields CDR1 SGHDT and CDR2 YYEEEE. Trimming cost V 5 bases and J 1 base, with 12 bases left between them.